This T cell receptor beta chain was identified in a study of blood T cell repertoires in COVID-19. In the study overall: Acute and convalescent COVID-19 samples came from the United States, Italy and Spain. PBMCs, B-cell-depleted T cells, or T cells provided the cDNA or gDNA that made up the material.

How the authors handled the data: Amplification of reference gene primers provided the estimated nucleated cell counts. The assay was immunoSEQ multiplex PCR, and TCRdb's table has in-frame clones only and misses some. Clone size and the V and J calls come from that table; the DNA yielded D and trimming. The table records around 280,000 clones, around 90% of them present only once. This clone was recorded only once. The germline V gene has CDR1 SGHNT and CDR2 YYREEE (reference sequence). This CDR3 is built from 16 residues. V was cut by 4 bases and J by 7 bases, with 18 bases left in between. This TCR derives from a woman aged 45-65 years who had recovered from COVID-19. The sample consisted of peripheral blood. This chain links TRBV5-4 with TRBJ1-6; D perhaps matches TRBD1 (5 bases). The CDR3 DNA sequence: TGTGCCAGCAGCACGCCGGGTCAGGGAGGGAATTCACCCCTCCACTTT. Amino acids: CASSTPGQGGNSPLHF.